Listed here are 3 T cell receptor beta chains from one sample, sequenced in a study of OX40 agonist ivuxolimab in advanced cancers. The repertoire was sequenced with immunoSEQ multiplex PCR; TCRdb's copy has only in-frame clones and lacks some. Here the sample spans about 49,000 clones, around 94% being singletons. Specimen: CD4+ or CD8+ T cells sorted from blood, collected in a trial of the OX40 agonist ivuxolimab. The source is an adult with an advanced solid tumor such as melanoma, head and neck, liver or kidney cancer.

This sequence joins TRBV28 and TRBJ2-7; D is unclear. V lost 6 bases and J lost 6, with 15 bases in between. The CDR3 spans 13 residues. Germline CDR1 is MDHEN and CDR2 is SYDVKM. This CDR3 reads CASSGFFLLEQYF. In DNA, the CDR3 is TGTGCCAGCAGCGGGTTCTTCCTACTCGAGCAGTACTTC.

The gene calls are TRBV2 and TRBJ2-2; tentative D call: TRBD1 (7 bases). This CDR3 region has 17 residues. The V end lost 5 bases, the J end lost 5 bases, and 21 bases lay between the germline ends. Germline values: CDR1 SNHLY, CDR2 FYNNEI. CDR3 nucleotides: TGTGCCAGCAGTACTATTGGAGGGGGCGCAAATACCGGGGAGCTGTTTTTT. It encodes CASSTIGGGANTGELFF.

Here the CDR3 reads CASSISPWGQTGSWGEAFF. The CDR3 DNA is TGTGCCAGTAGTATATCCCCGTGGGGGCAGACGGGGTCCTGGGGTGAAGCTTTCTTT. V gene TRBV19 combines with J gene TRBJ1-1; TRBD1 might be the D (6 bases). CDR1 and CDR2 from the germline V gene are LNHDA and SQIVND (reference sequence). CDR3 length: 19 amino acids. Trimming pared 2 bases from V and 7 bases from J, leaving 29 bases between.